The 16 T cell receptor beta chains below all came from one sample that was sequenced in a study of T cell responses to AZD1222 COVID-19 vaccine. Assay: immunoSEQ multiplex PCR; the TCRdb copy retains only in-frame clones and omits some. The sample has some 120,000 clones, about 90% seen once. The starting material was peripheral blood, obtained on day 0 of MenACWY control vaccination. These receptors originate from an adult in good health.

This chain uses TRBV9 with TRBJ2-2; no definite D call. Germline CDR1 is SGDLS and CDR2 is YYNGEE. This CDR3 has 14 residues. The germline V and J ends were trimmed by 3 bases and 5 bases, with 11 bases remaining between them. CDR3 sequence (DNA): TGTGCCAGCAGCGGGCGGAGAGTGACCGGGGAGCTGTTTTTT. It encodes CASSGRRVTGELFF.

This rearrangement joins TRBV9 to TRBJ2-3; tentative D call: TRBD2 (6 bases). Trimming removed 0 bases from V and 6 bases from J, with 11 bases in between. This CDR3 comprises 14 residues. Per the germline V gene, CDR1 is SGDLS and CDR2 is YYNGEE. CDR3 sequence: CASSVGRDVDTQYF. In DNA, the CDR3 is TGTGCCAGCAGCGTAGGGAGGGACGTGGATACGCAGTATTTT.

The chain carries TRBV11-3 and TRBJ2-2; 11 positions agree with TRBD2. The V gene end was trimmed by 5 bases and the J gene end by 0 bases; junction bases not matched to a gene: 5. Germline CDR1 SGHNT, CDR2 YENEEA. The CDR3 totals 17 residues. This chain's CDR3 is CASSDWTSGPNTGELFF. CDR3 coding DNA: TGTGCCAGCAGCGACTGGACTAGCGGGCCGAACACCGGGGAGCTGTTTTTT.

Regarding this clone: One end of the junction is discordant with germline, which a read error may explain. CDR3 loop: CASSITYSNEKLFF. The CDR3 nucleotides are TGTGCCAGTAGCATTACTTACTCTAACGAAAAACTGTTTTTT. The J gene is TRBJ1-4, the V gene TRBV19; D not certain. Germline V gives CDR1 LNHDA, CDR2 SQIVND (reference sequence). The CDR3 totals 14 residues.

The chain employs TRBV18 and TRBJ2-7, with a tentative D call TRBD2 (5 bases). CDR1 is KGHSH and CDR2 is LQKENI in the germline V gene. CDR3 length equals 16 residues. Trimming took 3 bases from V and 0 from J, leaving 15 bases between them. CDR3 in amino acids: CASSPSYAGSSYEQYF. CDR3 bases: TGTGCCAGCTCACCGTCTTATGCGGGCAGCTCCTACGAGCAGTACTTC.

V gene TRBV7-6 combines with J gene TRBJ2-2; D is unresolved. The CDR3 has 15 residues. CDR1 and CDR2 from the germline V gene are SGHVS and FNYEAQ. V dropped 8 bases and J dropped 0 bases, with 13 bases sitting between them. CDR3 region: CASVPLGTNTGELFF. CDR3 coding DNA: TGTGCCAGCGTGCCCCTTGGTACGAACACCGGGGAGCTGTTTTTT.

This chain links TRBV4-1 with TRBJ2-7, with unresolved D. The CDR3 runs to 18 residues. The V gene's germline CDR1 is MGHRA and CDR2 YSYEKL. Trimming removed 1 base from V and 0 bases from J, with 19 bases in between. CDR3 sequence reads: CASSQGGFSRVSSYEQYF. In nucleotides, the CDR3 is TGCGCCAGCAGCCAAGGGGGTTTCAGCAGAGTGAGCTCCTACGAGCAGTACTTC.

This chain uses TRBV27 with TRBJ2-7; no reliable D call. V dropped 2 bases and J dropped 2 bases, with 19 bases sitting between them. Looked up from germline, CDR1 is MNHEY and CDR2 is SMNVEV (reference sequence). The length of the CDR3 is 17 residues. CDR3: CASSLLSGMAGAYEQYF. CDR3 coding DNA: TGTGCCAGCAGTTTACTATCCGGCATGGCCGGAGCCTACGAGCAGTACTTC.

The rearrangement links TRBV9 to TRBJ1-5; D ambiguous. CDR3 size: 14 residues. From germline, CDR1 is SGDLS and CDR2 YYNGEE. Trimming stripped 2 bases from V and 5 bases from J, with 11 bases between. The CDR3 is CASSVDLGDQPQHF. The CDR3 bases are TGTGCCAGCAGCGTGGACCTCGGGGATCAGCCCCAGCATTTT.

This chain joins TRBV7-8 and TRBJ2-3, with D perhaps matching TRBD1 or TRBD2 (7 bases each). This CDR3 has 15 amino acids. V gave up 2 bases and J gave up 5 bases, with 14 bases separating them. The V gene's germline CDR1 is SGHVS and CDR2 FQNEAQ. The CDR3 DNA is TGTGCCAGCAGCTTATACTCAGGGGGGGAAGATACGCAGTATTTT. Translating gives CASSLYSGGEDTQYF.

V and J are TRBV7-2 and TRBJ2-7; TRBD1 agrees at 7 bases. Germline loops: CDR1 SGHTA, CDR2 FQGNSA. The V gene end was trimmed by 5 bases and the J gene end by 5 bases; junction bases not matched to a gene: 12. The CDR3 sequence is 15 residues long. CDR3 in amino acids: CASSEQGGTANEQYF. In nucleotides, the CDR3 is TGTGCCAGCAGCGAGCAGGGTGGGACAGCGAACGAGCAGTACTTC.

V and J are TRBV5-1 and TRBJ2-7; the D is unclear. Trimming shortened V by 4 bases and J by 2 bases, and 7 bases separated the two germline ends. Germline CDR1 SGHRS, CDR2 YFSETQ. The CDR3 is 12 amino acids. CDR3 residues: CASSRPPYEQYF. CDR3 DNA: TGCGCCAGCAGCCGTCCACCCTACGAGCAGTACTTC.

The V call is TRBV19, the J call TRBJ1-5, with D hard to call. Germline values: CDR1 LNHDA, CDR2 SQIVND (reference sequence). V lost 7 bases and J 0 bases, leaving 10 bases between the germline ends. The CDR3 length is 14 residues. The CDR3 region is CASTNFNSNQPQHF. CDR3 bases: TGTGCCAGTACTAACTTTAATAGCAATCAGCCCCAGCATTTT.

The chain joins TRBV18 to TRBJ1-5; TRBD1 is a possible D gene (5 bases). This CDR3 has 14 residues. Per the germline V gene, CDR1 is KGHSH and CDR2 is LQKENI. The germline V and J ends were trimmed by 6 bases and 2 bases, with 11 bases remaining between them. The CDR3 is CASSRLGGNQPQHF. CDR3 nucleotide sequence: TGTGCCAGCTCCCGGTTGGGGGGCAATCAGCCCCAGCATTTT.

This chain links TRBV30 with TRBJ1-1; TRBD1 aligns across 7 bases. Germline V lookup: CDR1 GTSNPN, CDR2 SVGIG (reference sequence). The CDR3 contains 14 residues. V lost 3 bases to trimming and J lost 5 bases; unmatched junction nucleotides: 9. CDR3 loop: CAWSRFTGATEAFF. DNA of the CDR3: TGTGCCTGGAGCCGATTTACAGGGGCGACTGAAGCTTTCTTT.

CDR3 coding DNA: TGCGCCAGCAGCTGGACAGGGCCAAACCACTACGAGCAGTACTTC. Its translation is CASSWTGPNHYEQYF. V gene TRBV5-1 combines with J gene TRBJ2-7; TRBD1 matches at 8 bases. After removal of 3 bases from V and 3 bases from J, the junction contained 8 bases not matched to a gene. The CDR3 loop spans 15 amino acids. The germline V gene encodes CDR1 SGHRS and CDR2 YFSETQ. Based on the CDR3 plus reference TRBV5-1 and TRBJ2-7, the full variable domain is KAGVTQTPRYLIKTRGQQVTLSCSPISGHRSVSWYQQTPGQGLQFLFEYFSETQRNKGNFPGRFSGRQFSNSRSEMNVSTLELGDSALYLCASSWTGPNHYEQYFGPGTRLTVT.